A selection of T cell receptor beta chains follows, all from one sample in a study of T cell clonotyping in hematopoietic cell transplantation. Produced via immunoSEQ multiplex PCR; TCRdb's table is partial and in-frame only. Of 5,500 to 8,500 clones in the sample, approximately 96% are singletons; the top ten hold 0.45%. This material consisted of PBMCs, taken 30 days after allogeneic stem cell transplant. Receptors were obtained from a male patient aged 40-50 years who had an allogeneic stem cell transplant from a related donor, so the T cells may come from the graft donor. Some clones in this sample may be carry-over from other donors' samples. The conserved cysteine and the conserved F or W are not part of the CDR3 here.

V gene	J gene	CDR3 protein
TRBV19	TRBJ2-2	ASTHTGELF
TRBV5-1	TRBJ1-5	ASRPGQGDNQPQH
TRBV7-2	TRBJ1-1	ASSITGAGTEAF
TRBV5-1	TRBJ2-3	ASSLANDRAWTSGRATDTQY
TRBV4-3	TRBJ1-4	ASSQFQGDEKLF
TRBV10-3	TRBJ2-5	AISESGRKETQY
TRBV5-1	TRBJ2-1	ASSLGVGGKF
TRBV7-8	TRBJ2-3	ASSWTSSLDTQY
TRBV7-8	TRBJ1-2	ASSYGQYYGYT
TRBV6-5	TRBJ2-7	ASSSTYEQY
TRBV15	TRBJ2-2	ATSRDLGTRELF
TRBV6-1	TRBJ1-1	ASIGGYGTEAF
TRBV4-3	TRBJ1-3	ASSQDSGTSGNTIY
TRBV4-3	TRBJ1-3	ASSQGPGPGNTIY
TRBV7-6	TRBJ2-5	ASSLDLIDSAQY